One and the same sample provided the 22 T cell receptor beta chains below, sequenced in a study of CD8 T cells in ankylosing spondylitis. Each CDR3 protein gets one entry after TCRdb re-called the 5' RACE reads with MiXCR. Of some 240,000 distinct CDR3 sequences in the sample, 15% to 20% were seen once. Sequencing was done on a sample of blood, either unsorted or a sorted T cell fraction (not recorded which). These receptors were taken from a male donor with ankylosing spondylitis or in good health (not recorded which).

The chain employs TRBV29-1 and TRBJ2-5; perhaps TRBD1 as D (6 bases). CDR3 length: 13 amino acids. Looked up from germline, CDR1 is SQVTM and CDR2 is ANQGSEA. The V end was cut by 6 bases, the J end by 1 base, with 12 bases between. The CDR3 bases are TGCAGCGTCACATGGGACATCCAAGAGACCCAGTACTTC. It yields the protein CSVTWDIQETQYF.

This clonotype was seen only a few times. The CDR3 bases are TGTGCCAGCAGTTCCCCGCGGACAGGGGACCACGAGCAGTACTTC. It specifies CASSSPRTGDHEQYF. This chain links TRBV12-3 or TRBV12-4 with TRBJ2-7, with 9 bases fitting TRBD1. CDR3 length: 15 residues. Unmatched junction bases numbered 9, after V lost 4 bases and J lost 5 bases.

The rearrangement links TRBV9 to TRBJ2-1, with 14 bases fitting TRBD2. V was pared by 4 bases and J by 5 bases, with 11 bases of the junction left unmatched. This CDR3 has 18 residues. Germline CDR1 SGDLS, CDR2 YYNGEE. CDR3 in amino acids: CASSLGGLAGVGDNEQFF. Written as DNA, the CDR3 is TGTGCCAGCAGCCTGGGGGGACTAGCGGGAGTCGGGGACAATGAGCAGTTCTTC.

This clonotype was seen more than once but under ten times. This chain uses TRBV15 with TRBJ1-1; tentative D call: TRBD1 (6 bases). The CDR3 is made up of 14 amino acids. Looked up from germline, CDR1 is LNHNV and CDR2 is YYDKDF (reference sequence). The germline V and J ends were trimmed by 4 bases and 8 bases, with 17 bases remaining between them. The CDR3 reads CATSTPGGPAEAFF. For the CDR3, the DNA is TGTGCCACCAGCACCCCCGGGGGGCCAGCCGAAGCTTTCTTT.

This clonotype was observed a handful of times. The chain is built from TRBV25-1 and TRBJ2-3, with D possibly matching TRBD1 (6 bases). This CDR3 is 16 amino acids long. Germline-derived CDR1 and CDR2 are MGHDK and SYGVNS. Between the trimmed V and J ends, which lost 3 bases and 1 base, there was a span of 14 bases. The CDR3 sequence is CASSETGGWGTDTQYF. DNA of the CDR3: TGTGCCAGCAGTGAGACAGGTGGTTGGGGCACAGATACGCAGTATTTT.

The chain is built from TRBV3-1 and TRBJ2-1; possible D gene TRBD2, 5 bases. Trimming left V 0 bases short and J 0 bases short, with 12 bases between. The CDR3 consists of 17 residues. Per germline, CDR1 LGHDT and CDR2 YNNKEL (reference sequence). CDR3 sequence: CASSQDPSDYSYNEQFF. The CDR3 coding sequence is TGTGCCAGCAGCCAAGATCCAAGCGACTACTCCTACAATGAGCAGTTCTTC.

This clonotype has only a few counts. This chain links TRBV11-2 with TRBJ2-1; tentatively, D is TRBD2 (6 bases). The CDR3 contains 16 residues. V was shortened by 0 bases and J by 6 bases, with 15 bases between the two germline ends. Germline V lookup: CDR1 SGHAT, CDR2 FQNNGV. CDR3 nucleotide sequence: TGTGCCAGCAGCTTAGATGTCCTAGCGTCGGGCAATGAGCAGTTCTTC. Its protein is CASSLDVLASGNEQFF.

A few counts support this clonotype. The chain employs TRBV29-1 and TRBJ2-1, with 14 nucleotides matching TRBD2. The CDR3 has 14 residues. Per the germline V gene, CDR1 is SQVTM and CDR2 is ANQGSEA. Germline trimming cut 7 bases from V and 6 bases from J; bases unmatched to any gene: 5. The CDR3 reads CSADGTSGSNEQFF. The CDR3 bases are TGCAGCGCCGACGGGACTAGCGGGAGCAATGAGCAGTTCTTC.

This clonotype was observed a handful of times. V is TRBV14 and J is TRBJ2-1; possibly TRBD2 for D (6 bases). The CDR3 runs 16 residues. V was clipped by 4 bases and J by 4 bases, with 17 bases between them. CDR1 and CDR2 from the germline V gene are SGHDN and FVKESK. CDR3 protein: CASSPWDLQNYNEQFF. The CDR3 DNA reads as TGTGCCAGCAGCCCTTGGGACTTGCAAAATTACAATGAGCAGTTCTTC.

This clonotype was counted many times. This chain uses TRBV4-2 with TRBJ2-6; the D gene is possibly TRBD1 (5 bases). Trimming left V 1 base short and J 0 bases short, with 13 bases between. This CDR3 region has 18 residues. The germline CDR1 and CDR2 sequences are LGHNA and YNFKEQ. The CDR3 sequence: CASSQVHRLSSGANVLTF. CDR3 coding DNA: TGTGCCAGCAGCCAAGTTCACAGGTTGAGCTCTGGGGCCAACGTCCTGACTTTC.

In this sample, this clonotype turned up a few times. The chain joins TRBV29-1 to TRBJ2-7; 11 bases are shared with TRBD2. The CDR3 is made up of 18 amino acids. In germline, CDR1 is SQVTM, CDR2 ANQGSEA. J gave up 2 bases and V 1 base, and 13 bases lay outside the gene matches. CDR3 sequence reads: CSVEVFTSGSESAYEQYF. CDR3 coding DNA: TGCAGCGTTGAAGTTTTCACTAGCGGGAGCGAGTCCGCCTACGAGCAGTACTTC.

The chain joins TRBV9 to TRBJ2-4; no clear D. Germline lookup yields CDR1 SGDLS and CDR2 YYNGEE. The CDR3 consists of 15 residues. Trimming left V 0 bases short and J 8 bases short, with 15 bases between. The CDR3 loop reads CASSVGTGPNHIQYF. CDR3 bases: TGTGCCAGCAGCGTAGGTACTGGCCCAAACCACATTCAGTACTTC.

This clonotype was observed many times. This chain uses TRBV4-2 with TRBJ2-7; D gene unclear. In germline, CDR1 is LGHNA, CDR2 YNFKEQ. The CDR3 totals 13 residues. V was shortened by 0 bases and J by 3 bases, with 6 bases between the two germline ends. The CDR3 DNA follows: TGTGCCAGCAGCCAAGAGACGCACTACGAGCAGTACTTC. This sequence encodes CASSQETHYEQYF.

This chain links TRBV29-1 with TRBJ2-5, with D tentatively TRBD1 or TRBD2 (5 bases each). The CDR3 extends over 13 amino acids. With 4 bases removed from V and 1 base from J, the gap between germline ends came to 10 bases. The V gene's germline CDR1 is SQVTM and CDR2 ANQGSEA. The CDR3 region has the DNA TGCAGCGTTGCGCGAGGGACCCAAGAGACCCAGTACTTC. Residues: CSVARGTQETQYF.

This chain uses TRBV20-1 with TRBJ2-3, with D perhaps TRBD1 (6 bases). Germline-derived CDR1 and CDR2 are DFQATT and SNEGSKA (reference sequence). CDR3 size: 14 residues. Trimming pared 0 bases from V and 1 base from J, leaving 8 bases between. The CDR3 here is CSAREKGGTDTQYF. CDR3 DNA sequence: TGCAGTGCTAGAGAAAAGGGGGGCACAGATACGCAGTATTTT.

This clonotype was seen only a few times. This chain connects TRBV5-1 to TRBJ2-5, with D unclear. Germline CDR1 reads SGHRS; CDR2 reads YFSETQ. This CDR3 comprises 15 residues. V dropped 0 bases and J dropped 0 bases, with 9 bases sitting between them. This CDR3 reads CASSLAMNYQETQYF. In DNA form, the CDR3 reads TGCGCCAGCAGCTTGGCTATGAACTACCAAGAGACCCAGTACTTC.

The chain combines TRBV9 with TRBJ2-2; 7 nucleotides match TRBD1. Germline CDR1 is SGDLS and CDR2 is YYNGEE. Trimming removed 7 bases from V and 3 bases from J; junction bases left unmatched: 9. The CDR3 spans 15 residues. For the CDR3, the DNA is TGTGCCAGCGATACAGGGGACCCGGACACCGGGGAGCTGTTTTTT. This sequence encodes CASDTGDPDTGELFF.

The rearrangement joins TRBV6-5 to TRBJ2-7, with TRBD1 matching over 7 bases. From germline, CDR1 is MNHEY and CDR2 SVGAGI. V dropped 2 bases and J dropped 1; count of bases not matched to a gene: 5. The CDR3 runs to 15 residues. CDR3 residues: CASSYDGDRSYEQYF. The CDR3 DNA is TGTGCCAGCAGTTACGACGGGGACAGATCCTACGAGCAGTACTTC.

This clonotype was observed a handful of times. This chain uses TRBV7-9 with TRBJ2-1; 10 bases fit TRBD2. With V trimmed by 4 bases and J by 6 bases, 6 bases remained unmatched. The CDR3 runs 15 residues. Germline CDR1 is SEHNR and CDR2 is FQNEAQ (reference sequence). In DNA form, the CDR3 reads TGTGCCAGCAGCTCTAGCGGGAGTCTCGCCAATGAGCAGTTCTTC. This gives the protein CASSSSGSLANEQFF.

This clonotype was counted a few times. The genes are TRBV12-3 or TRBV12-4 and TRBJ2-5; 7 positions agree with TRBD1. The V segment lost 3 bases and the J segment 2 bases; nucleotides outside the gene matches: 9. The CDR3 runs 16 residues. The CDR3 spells CASSFRPDREQETQYF. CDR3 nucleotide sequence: TGTGCCAGCAGTTTCCGACCCGACAGGGAACAAGAGACCCAGTACTTC.

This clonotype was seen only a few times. CDR3 sequence reads: CASSLGVSGNTIYF. CDR3 nucleotide sequence: TGTGCCAGCAGTTTAGGGGTCTCTGGAAACACCATATATTTT. The V call is TRBV27, the J call TRBJ1-3; D is unclear. CDR3 length: 14 residues. Germline V gene sequence: CDR1 MNHEY, CDR2 SMNVEV (reference sequence). Trimming shortened V by 2 bases and J by 0 bases, and 5 bases separated the two germline ends.

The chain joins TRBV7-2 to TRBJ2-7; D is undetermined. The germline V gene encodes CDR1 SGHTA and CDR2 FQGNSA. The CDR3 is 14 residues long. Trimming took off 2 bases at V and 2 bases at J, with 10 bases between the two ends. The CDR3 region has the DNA TGTGCCAGCAGCTTATATGTCAGTACCTACGAGCAGTACTTC. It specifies CASSLYVSTYEQYF.